The rows below give T cell receptor beta chains drawn from one sample of a study of CD8 T cells in Susac syndrome. Via MiXCR, TCRdb re-called the immunoSEQ multiplex PCR reads, giving one row per CDR3 protein. The profile shows about 300,000 distinct CDR3 sequences, approximately 90% of them singletons. Sequenced: CD8+ T cells from PBMCs. The receptor set was obtained from a human donor with multiple sclerosis. Each CDR3 is given with its conserved first and last residue. The D gene is left open where the match is weak. Expanded clones get a size class; other rows say once, few or many, or leave the size out.

J gene,V gene,D gene,clone size,CDR3 protein
TRBJ1-1,TRBV29-1,.,.,CSADSSGTEAFF
TRBJ2-2,TRBV4-1,.,.,CASSQRTSSSTGELFF
TRBJ2-4,TRBV6-5,TRBD1,once,CASRPTGTVKNIQYF
TRBJ1-2,TRBV4-3,.,.,CASSQDRIVGSSGYGYTF
TRBJ2-2,TRBV7-9,.,.,CASSPPFGQDGGGELFF
TRBJ2-1,TRBV27,TRBD2,.,CASSLGTSGRHEQFF
TRBJ2-2,TRBV30,.,.,CAWSIATGELFF
TRBJ2-4,TRBV4-2,TRBD2,.,CASSQGLAGPYVAKNIQYF
TRBJ2-7,TRBV20-1,TRBD2,.,CSATSGRVEQYF
TRBJ2-7,TRBV9,.,.,CASSAQVTPYEQYF
TRBJ1-5,TRBV21-1,.,.,CASSTYRDRVCQPQHF
TRBJ1-5,TRBV12-3/TRBV12-4,.,.,CASSLIRDTLGDQPQHF
TRBJ2-1,TRBV7-2,.,.,CASSHGGPLQEFF
TRBJ2-1,TRBV6-1,TRBD1,.,CAGLTGYNEQFF
TRBJ2-5,TRBV9,.,once,CASSPPRGGETQYF
TRBJ2-7,TRBV27,TRBD2,.,CASCSAAGGPPYEQYF
TRBJ2-1,TRBV2,TRBD1,few,CASSGRDSSYNEQFF
TRBJ1-1,TRBV7-9,.,.,CASSFSQEEANTEAFF
TRBJ2-7,TRBV12-3/TRBV12-4,TRBD2,few,CASSFSGGSYEQYF
TRBJ2-7,TRBV2,.,.,CASSETLAPYEQYF
TRBJ1-2,TRBV20-1,TRBD1,.,CSANPTGETYGYTF
TRBJ2-1,TRBV7-2,.,.,CASSTPGTPRRGEQFF
TRBJ2-1,TRBV6-5,.,.,CASSYSGWNEQFF
TRBJ2-5,TRBV23-1,.,.,CASSQKGRFSQETQYF
TRBJ1-2,TRBV27,.,.,CASSLGVLGGHYGYTF
TRBJ2-7,TRBV15,.,.,CATSRDRSYEQYF
TRBJ2-1,TRBV2,TRBD1,.,CASALWTGYNEQFF
TRBJ2-7,TRBV20-1,.,once,CSAREGYYEQYF
TRBJ2-2,TRBV7-9,.,.,CASSLARGPGSAGELFF
TRBJ2-2,TRBV29-1,TRBD1,.,CSVQGANTGELFF
TRBJ1-5,TRBV27,.,.,CASSFPNQPQHF
TRBJ2-1,TRBV9,TRBD1,.,CASSVGQGAVEQFF
TRBJ2-1,TRBV20-1,TRBD2,once,CSARDLLAGGNNEQFF
TRBJ2-2,TRBV4-2,TRBD2,.,CASSPLAGERGGELFF
TRBJ2-1,TRBV25-1,.,.,CASSAPGTYLYNEQFF
TRBJ1-4,TRBV7-9,.,.,CASSPGEELFF
TRBJ2-7,TRBV30,TRBD1,.,CAWSVDRGNEQYF
TRBJ2-1,TRBV15,TRBD2,.,CATRSSGRSSYNEQFF
TRBJ1-2,TRBV12-3/TRBV12-4,TRBD1,.,CASSLRGDRARGYTF
TRBJ2-2,TRBV7-9,.,.,CASSLVPGLPGELFF
TRBJ2-7,TRBV2,TRBD1,.,CATYKDRGFYEQYF